These T cell receptor beta chains were read from a single sample in a study of cytomegalovirus exposure and HLA in healthy donors. The data were produced by immunoSEQ multiplex PCR, yet TCRdb's version contains in-frame clones alone and is incomplete. The sample includes 150,000 to 250,000 clones, about three quarters of them seen just once. The material sequenced was PBMCs. The receptors were sampled from a woman aged 25 to 39 in good health and CMV-seronegative. The CDR3 runs from the conserved cysteine through the conserved F or W.

J gene: TRBJ1-1; CDR3 length: 14; V gene: TRBV4-1; CDR3 protein: CASSPPAGNYEAFF
J gene: TRBJ2-5; CDR3 length: 14; V gene: TRBV7-2; CDR3 protein: CASSPTSAWEAQYF
J gene: TRBJ2-3; CDR3 length: 16; V gene: TRBV7-9; CDR3 protein: CASSLPAGNTENTQYF
J gene: TRBJ2-7; CDR3 length: 12; V gene: TRBV30; CDR3 protein: CAWSRVGGEQYF
J gene: TRBJ1-5; CDR3 length: 16; V gene: TRBV14; CDR3 protein: CASSQGTGTPNQPQHF
J gene: TRBJ2-7; CDR3 length: 14; V gene: TRBV6-1; CDR3 protein: CASRLTGLPYEQYF
J gene: TRBJ2-7; CDR3 length: 12; V gene: TRBV30; CDR3 protein: CAWKGGPYEQYF
J gene: TRBJ2-3; CDR3 length: 15; V gene: TRBV5-1; CDR3 protein: CASSLVSTSTDTQYF
J gene: TRBJ1-1; CDR3 length: 16; V gene: TRBV7-3; CDR3 protein: CASSPRGGSGGTEAFF
J gene: TRBJ1-1; CDR3 length: 15; V gene: TRBV14; CDR3 protein: CASSQQGAVNTEAFF
J gene: TRBJ1-5; CDR3 length: 17; V gene: TRBV27; CDR3 protein: CASRSSGGRLGYQPQHF
J gene: TRBJ1-5; CDR3 length: 14; V gene: TRBV12-2; CDR3 protein: CASRLDSPNQPQHF
J gene: TRBJ1-2; CDR3 length: 13; V gene: TRBV7-3; CDR3 protein: CASSFDGERGYTF